A selection of T cell receptor beta chains follows, all from one sample in a study of molecular identifiers for immune sequencing clone quantification. TCRdb passed the PCR reads through MiXCR, listing each CDR3 protein once. The repertoire holds about 320,000 distinct CDR3 sequences, with around 21% as singletons. The specimen was naive CD8+ T cells from blood, with Jurkat cell RNA spiked in. The receptors derive from a human donor in good health. Some libraries in this study had Jurkat cell RNA spiked in. The CDR3 runs from the conserved cysteine through the conserved F or W.

v_gene	j_gene	CDR3aa
TRBV3-1	TRBJ2-7	CASSPGLGASYEQYF
TRBV9	TRBJ1-3	CTSSPGGVPGNTIYF
TRBV29-1	TRBJ2-1	CSVYRADNLGEQFF
TRBV7-9	TRBJ2-7	CASSTAGTLRYEQYF
TRBV5-4	TRBJ1-2	CASRVMGQGFNVNYGYTF
TRBV20-1	TRBJ2-7	CSATARVYPYEQYF
TRBV27	TRBJ2-7	CASSPGLAGFSVQYF
TRBV6-6	TRBJ2-1	CASSWIAEQFF
TRBV3-1	TRBJ2-7	CASSQDPPGGRSEQYF
TRBV20-1	TRBJ2-3	CSARGDFRDTQYF
TRBV30	TRBJ2-5	CAWSLGGETQHF
TRBV20-1	TRBJ2-2	CSARGIEGLRNTGELFF
TRBV28	TRBJ1-1	CASSFRPEVEAFF
TRBV12-3/TRBV12-4	TRBJ2-7	CASSPGDYEQYF
TRBV7-6	TRBJ2-3	CASSFSGGAPTDTQYF
TRBV27	TRBJ2-7	CASSLAVISYEQYF
TRBV27	TRBJ1-1	CASSLIGRNTEAFF
TRBV14	TRBJ2-7	CASSPGRYYEQYF
TRBV23-1	TRBJ2-2	CASSQYLGDGTGNTGELFF
TRBV5-6	TRBJ1-1	CASSPPTLKNTEAFF
TRBV29-1	TRBJ2-1	CSARGRSSYNEQFF
TRBV7-9	TRBJ2-5	CASSFRRETQYF
TRBV28	TRBJ2-7	CASSPTPPLDSYEQYF
TRBV4-1	TRBJ1-1	CASSQVSVLNTEAFF
TRBV29-1	TRBJ2-7	CSVELAGEIYEQYF
TRBV7-9	TRBJ2-3	CASSLATSGGHLQYF
TRBV7-8	TRBJ1-5	CASSSAGGHQPQHF
TRBV5-1	TRBJ1-3	CASRLDGTSGNTIYF